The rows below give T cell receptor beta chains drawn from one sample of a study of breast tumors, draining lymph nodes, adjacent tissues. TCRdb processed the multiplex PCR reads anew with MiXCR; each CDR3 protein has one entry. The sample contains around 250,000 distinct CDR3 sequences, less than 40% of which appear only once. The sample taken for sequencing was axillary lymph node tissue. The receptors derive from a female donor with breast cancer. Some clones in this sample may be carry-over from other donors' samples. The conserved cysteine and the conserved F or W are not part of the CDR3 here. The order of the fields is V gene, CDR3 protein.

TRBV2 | ASSKDSANYGYI
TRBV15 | ATSRGGAAEKLF
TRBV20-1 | SAKTGALFNSNYGYT
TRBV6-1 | ASSERAFFSNQPQH
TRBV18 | ASSPEGWGAFYGYT
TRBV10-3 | AISGGYGNTIY
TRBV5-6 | ASSSWGLAGVGDTQY
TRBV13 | ASGSRDEQF
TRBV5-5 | ASSLTSAGGRNEQF
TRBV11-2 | ASSLRLDQETQY
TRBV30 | AWERGQETQY
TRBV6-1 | ASSLGASGGQETQY
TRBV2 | ASSVPAGAGELF